This passage covers 11 T cell receptor beta chains from one sample sequenced in a study of OX40 agonist ivuxolimab in advanced cancers. Some clones are missing from TCRdb's copy, which holds only in-frame ones; the method was immunoSEQ multiplex PCR. The data show about 20,000 clones, approximately 70% seen once. The sequences come from CD4+ or CD8+ T cells sorted from blood, collected in a trial of the OX40 agonist ivuxolimab. Source of these receptors: an adult with an advanced solid tumor such as melanoma, head and neck, liver or kidney cancer.

The chain uses TRBV28 and TRBJ1-1, with 10 bases fitting TRBD1. Trimming removed 2 bases from V and 3 bases from J; junction bases left unmatched: 12. CDR3 length: 18 residues. Germline assignment: CDR1 MDHEN and CDR2 SYDVKM. CDR3 residues: CASSLVFDRGRSDTEAFF. The CDR3 nucleotides are TGTGCCAGCAGTTTAGTATTCGACAGGGGGCGATCCGACACTGAAGCTTTCTTT.

This chain links TRBV30 with TRBJ1-6, with D unclear. CDR1 is GTSNPN and CDR2 is SVGIG in the germline V gene (reference sequence). This CDR3 has 16 residues. V lost 7 bases and J lost 0, with 16 bases in between. The CDR3 coding sequence is TGTGCCTACCCACAAACAGACCGCTCCTATAATTCACCCCTCCACTTT. Translated, it gives CAYPQTDRSYNSPLHF.

The chain combines TRBV4-3 with TRBJ2-5, with 14 bases identical to TRBD2. The V and J ends lost 0 bases and 5 bases, in that order; junction bases with no gene match: 5. Per germline, CDR1 LGHNA and CDR2 YSLEER. The length of the CDR3 is 17 residues. This CDR3 is CASSQDWTSGGLETQYF. The CDR3 DNA reads as TGCGCCAGCAGCCAAGATTGGACTAGCGGGGGGCTGGAGACCCAGTACTTC.

This clone was seen only once. The CDR3 protein is CASSFSGKGNEQYF. The DNA for the CDR3 is TGTGCCAGCAGCTTTTCCGGAAAGGGGAACGAGCAGTACTTC. The chain links TRBV11-3 to TRBJ2-7; possible D gene TRBD1, 5 bases. Trimming took off 3 bases at V and 5 bases at J, with 14 bases between the two ends. This CDR3 region has 14 residues. In germline, CDR1 is SGHNT, CDR2 YENEEA.

The chain employs TRBV5-5 and TRBJ2-7; D uncertain. This CDR3 has 14 residues. Trimming removed 1 base at V and 1 base at J, with 9 bases between. The germline V gene encodes CDR1 SGHKS and CDR2 YYEKEE (reference sequence). CDR3 bases: TGTGCCAGCAGCTTGATTGTAGGATCCTACGAGCAGTACTTC. Translating it yields CASSLIVGSYEQYF. The whole variable domain, filled in from reference TRBV5-5 and TRBJ2-7, reads DAGVTQSPTHLIKTRGQQVTLRCSPISGHKSVSWYQQVLGQGPQFIFQYYEKEERGRGNFPDRFSARQFPNYSSELNVNALLLGDSALYLCASSLIVGSYEQYFGPGTRLTVT.

The V gene is TRBV4-1, the J gene TRBJ2-5; D is possibly TRBD1 or TRBD2 (5 bases each). Trimming removed 8 bases from V and 3 bases from J, with 13 bases in between. The CDR3 is 13 residues long. Germline V gene data show CDR1 as MGHRA and CDR2 as YSYEKL. CDR3 residues: CASRSRGEETQYF. DNA of the CDR3: TGCGCCAGCCGATCAAGGGGAGAAGAGACCCAGTACTTC.

This clone showed up just a few times. This sequence joins TRBV4-3 and TRBJ2-7; 8 bases agree with TRBD1. The trim removed 5 bases at V and 3 bases at J, leaving 3 bases unmatched. Germline CDR1 reads LGHNA; CDR2 reads YSLEER. The CDR3 runs 13 residues. Written as DNA, the CDR3 is TGCGCCAGCAGCTTCGGACAGGGCTACGAGCAGTACTTC. As protein: CASSFGQGYEQYF.

The V gene is TRBV29-1, the J gene TRBJ2-2, with TRBD1 identical over 8 bases. J lost 6 bases, V lost 7 bases, and 7 bases had no gene match. Germline V gives CDR1 SQVTM, CDR2 ANQGSEA. The CDR3 sequence is 13 residues long. The CDR3 sequence is CSGRPTGAGELFF. The DNA of the CDR3 is TGCAGCGGACGCCCGACAGGGGCCGGGGAGCTGTTTTTT.

The V and J genes are TRBV7-9 and TRBJ1-6; D is unresolved. V gave up 4 bases and J gave up 5 bases, with 9 bases separating them. Germline V gene lookup returns CDR1 SEHNR and CDR2 FQNEAQ (reference sequence). This CDR3 has 14 residues. The CDR3 is CASSSRGNNSPLHF. The DNA for the CDR3 is TGTGCCAGCAGCTCCCGGGGTAATAATTCACCCCTCCACTTT. The full variable domain, its missing parts supplied by reference TRBV7-9 and TRBJ1-6, is DTGVSQNPRHKITKRGQNVTFRCDPISEHNRLYWYRQTLGQGPEFLTYFQNEAQLEKSRLLSDRFSAERPKGSFSTLEIQRTEQGDSAMYLCASSSRGNNSPLHFGNGTRLTVT.

This clone was counted a few times. This rearrangement joins TRBV28 to TRBJ2-7; D possibly corresponds to TRBD2 (6 bases). The CDR3 totals 14 residues. Trimming left V 7 bases short and J 7 bases short, with 20 bases between. The germline V gene has CDR1 MDHEN and CDR2 SYDVKM. The CDR3 spells CASTGGVVGWEQYF. CDR3 nucleotides: TGTGCCAGCACCGGCGGGGTGGTGGGCTGGGAGCAGTACTTC. The full variable domain, with the rest looked up from reference TRBV28 and TRBJ2-7, is DVKVTQSSRYLVKRTGEKVFLECVQDMDHENMFWYRQDPGLGLRLIYFSYDVKMKEKGDIPEGYSVSREKKERFSLILESASTNQTSMYLCASTGGVVGWEQYFGPGTRLTVT.

The chain is built from TRBV6-6 and TRBJ1-3, with 7 bases aligning to TRBD1. This CDR3 contains 15 residues. The germline V gene encodes CDR1 MNHNY and CDR2 SVGAGI (reference sequence). V lost 6 bases to trimming and J lost 4 bases; unmatched junction nucleotides: 9. CDR3: CASRHHGTVGNTIYF. The CDR3 nucleotides are TGTGCCAGCAGGCACCATGGGACAGTAGGAAACACCATATATTTT.